This TCR beta chain appears in the sequencing data of a study of T cells expressing NK-cell markers. The CDR3 has 17 amino acids. The germline gives CDR1 SQVTM, CDR2 ANQGSEA. Reanalyzing the 5' RACE reads, TCRdb keeps one entry per CDR3 protein, without DNA. The sample holds roughly 380,000 distinct CDR3 sequences. The gene calls are TRBV29-1 and TRBJ2-5. This sequence was found in a man between 18 and 69 years old in good health. The sequenced sample was blood T cells: a sorted CD56 or NKG2C T cell subset, CD4+ or CD8+ T cells, or bulk PBMC T cells (not recorded which). The chain's CDR3 is CSVDFLGSWNLQETQYF. Looking up the rest from reference TRBV29-1 and TRBJ2-5 gives the full variable domain: SAVISQKPSRDICQRGTSLTIQCQVDSQVTMMFWYRQQPGQSLTLIATANQGSEATYESGFVIDKFPISRPNLTFSTLTVSNMSPEDSSIYLCSVDFLGSWNLQETQYFGPGTRLLVL.